Below are 15 T cell receptor beta chains sequenced from a single sample in a study of blood T cell repertoires in COVID-19. Libraries were prepared by immunoSEQ multiplex PCR; TCRdb keeps only in-frame clonotypes and omits some of them. Seen here are roughly 180,000 clones, 60% to 85% observed once, and the top ten hold roughly 7.8%. The sample consisted of peripheral blood. The receptors here all came from a woman aged 45-65 years with active or convalescent COVID-19.

This clone occurred once. The chain is built from TRBV10-3 and TRBJ1-2; D remains unclear. This CDR3 is built from 13 residues. Trimming stripped 6 bases from V and 3 bases from J, with 11 bases between. The germline V gene has CDR1 ENHRY and CDR2 SYGVKD. The CDR3 here is CAIRAANDYGYTF. In DNA form, the CDR3 reads TGTGCCATCAGGGCAGCGAACGACTATGGCTACACCTTC.

The J gene is TRBJ2-1, the V gene TRBV30; D is unresolved. CDR1 GTSNPN and CDR2 SVGIG come from the germline V gene (reference sequence). The CDR3 consists of 13 residues. V dropped 0 bases and J dropped 6 bases, with 9 bases sitting between them. The CDR3 DNA is TGTGCCTGGAGTGTCCGTGGGCGCAATGAGCAGTTCTTC. This translates into CAWSVRGRNEQFF.

The rearrangement links TRBV7-2 to TRBJ1-4; TRBD1 matches at 7 bases. The J segment lost 8 bases and the V segment lost 4 bases, leaving 7 bases of the junction unmatched. Germline lookup yields CDR1 SGHTA and CDR2 FQGNSA. The CDR3 covers 14 residues. The CDR3: CASSSGGRSEKLFF. The CDR3 region has the DNA TGTGCCAGCAGCTCAGGGGGGCGGAGCGAAAAACTGTTTTTT.

The gene calls are TRBV30 and TRBJ1-2; 10 positions match TRBD1. Germline CDR1 and CDR2: GTSNPN and SVGIG (reference sequence). The ends lost 1 base at V and 5 bases at J; junction bases unmatched: 7. The CDR3 is 15 residues long. CDR3 sequence: CAWSGGDRGLYGYTF. The DNA of the CDR3 is TGTGCCTGGAGTGGCGGCGACAGGGGGCTGTATGGCTACACCTTC.

This chain links TRBV6-2 or TRBV6-3 with TRBJ2-1, with 8 bases matching TRBD2. Germline CDR1 and CDR2: MNHEY and SVGEGT. The junction had 7 bases not matched to a gene; V was cut back by 2 bases and J by 4 bases. The CDR3 loop spans 16 amino acids. The CDR3 spells CASSYTGGGKYNEQFF. In nucleotides, the CDR3 is TGTGCCAGCAGTTACACAGGCGGGGGGAAGTACAATGAGCAGTTCTTC.

This clone came up a few times. The chain recombines TRBV19 with TRBJ2-6; 8 bases are a match to TRBD1. Germline V lookup: CDR1 LNHDA, CDR2 SQIVND (reference sequence). The V and J ends lost 4 bases and 3 bases, in that order; junction bases with no gene match: 11. The CDR3 has 18 residues. In nucleotides, the CDR3 is TGTGCCAGTAGTAACAGGGGGTACGCACCAGGTGGGGCCAACGTCCTGACTTTC. This encodes CASSNRGYAPGGANVLTF.

The gene calls are TRBV7-2 and TRBJ2-7; no clear D. V lost 1 base and J lost 5, with 18 bases in between. Germline CDR1 SGHTA, CDR2 FQGNSA. The CDR3 is 16 residues long. For the CDR3, the DNA is TGTGCCAGCAGCTTAGAGTTCCAGGCCGCGAAAAACGAGCAGTACTTC. Its translation: CASSLEFQAAKNEQYF. Full variable domain (outside the CDR3, taken from reference TRBV7-2 and TRBJ2-7): GAGVSQSPSNKVTEKGKDVELRCDPISGHTALYWYRQSLGQGLEFLIYFQGNSAPDKSGLPSDRFSAERTGGSVSTLTIQRTQQEDSAVYLCASSLEFQAAKNEQYFGPGTRLTVT.

This clone has just one count. The genes are TRBV19 and TRBJ1-1; D is undetermined. Germline CDR1 is LNHDA and CDR2 is SQIVND (reference sequence). Trimming took off 1 base at V and 4 bases at J, with 10 bases between the two ends. The CDR3 length is 14 residues. The CDR3 DNA reads TGTGCCAGTAGTATAGGGCCGGGAAGCACTGAAGCTTTCTTT. Residues: CASSIGPGSTEAFF.

This clone was observed a few times. J is TRBJ1-4 and V is TRBV5-1, with D unresolved. Trimming removed 0 bases from V and 2 bases from J, with 5 bases in between. There are 14 residues in the CDR3. CDR1 is SGHRS and CDR2 is YFSETQ in the germline V gene. Written as DNA, the CDR3 is TGCGCCAGCAGCTTGGCACAGACTAATGAAAAACTGTTTTTT. The encoded protein is CASSLAQTNEKLFF.

Only a few counts were recorded for this clone. The CDR3 bases are TGCGCCAGCAGCCCGTCGACAGGGGGCAATGGAAACACCATATATTTT. The encoded protein is CASSPSTGGNGNTIYF. The chain employs TRBV5-1 and TRBJ1-3, with 10 bases aligning to TRBD1. CDR1 and CDR2 from the germline V gene are SGHRS and YFSETQ. This CDR3 has 16 amino acids. V was clipped by 4 bases and J by 3 bases; unmatched bases: 7.

The gene calls are TRBV5-1 and TRBJ1-2; D is ambiguous. The V gene lost 1 base and the J gene lost 2 bases, with 15 bases spanning the gap. The germline V gene has CDR1 SGHRS and CDR2 YFSETQ. There are 16 residues in the CDR3. The DNA of the CDR3 is TGCGCCAGCAGCTTGTCACGGGTCACAACCAACTATGGCTACACCTTC. It specifies CASSLSRVTTNYGYTF. Supplemented by reference TRBV5-1 and TRBJ1-2, the full variable domain reads KAGVTQTPRYLIKTRGQQVTLSCSPISGHRSVSWYQQTPGQGLQFLFEYFSETQRNKGNFPGRFSGRQFSNSRSEMNVSTLELGDSALYLCASSLSRVTTNYGYTFGSGTRLTVV.

This chain uses TRBV9 with TRBJ2-1; TRBD1 is a possible D gene (6 bases). The germline V gene has CDR1 SGDLS and CDR2 YYNGEE. Trimming removed 0 bases at V and 3 bases at J, with 10 bases between. The CDR3 spans 15 residues. CDR3 coding DNA: TGTGCCAGCAGCGTAGCAGGGGACCGCTACAATGAGCAGTTCTTC. This gives the protein CASSVAGDRYNEQFF.

V gene TRBV5-5 combines with J gene TRBJ2-5, with 9 nucleotides matching TRBD1. The CDR3 is made up of 15 amino acids. Trimming cost V 2 bases and J 3 bases; bases outside gene matches: 5. CDR1 is SGHKS and CDR2 is YYEKEE in the germline V gene (reference sequence). This chain's CDR3 is CASSLTGTGKETQYF. The CDR3 DNA reads TGTGCCAGCAGCTTAACCGGGACAGGGAAAGAGACCCAGTACTTC.

The V call is TRBV19, the J call TRBJ1-2, with TRBD1 as a possible D gene (6 bases). The V end was cut by 8 bases, the J end by 7 bases, with 17 bases between. The germline gives CDR1 LNHDA, CDR2 SQIVND (reference sequence). This CDR3 has 13 amino acids. DNA for the CDR3: TGTGCCAGTGACAATTTCCAGGGGTTTGGCTACACCTTC. Translation gives CASDNFQGFGYTF.

DNA for the CDR3: TGTGCCAGCAGCTTTCCGAACAGGGGGTTGACAGATACGCAGTATTTT. It yields the protein CASSFPNRGLTDTQYF. V is TRBV7-9 and J is TRBJ2-3; 8 nucleotides line up with TRBD1. The CDR3 runs 16 residues. Germline-derived CDR1 and CDR2 are SEHNR and FQNEAQ (reference sequence). V lost 3 bases to trimming and J lost 3 bases; unmatched junction nucleotides: 8.